The source of this T cell receptor beta chain is a study of T cells in women clearing cervical HPV infection. Germline CDR1 is DFQATT and CDR2 is SNEGSKA (reference sequence). The CDR3 contains 14 residues. V dropped 1 base and J dropped 3 bases, with 10 bases sitting between them. Comment on this clone: The CDR3 extends 3 residues past the end of the read, so its final part is completed from the germline J gene.

TCRdb's copy holds only in-frame clones and misses some; the assay was immunoSEQ multiplex PCR. The sample table includes 30,000 to 45,000 clones. This chain uses TRBV20-1 with TRBJ2-1; a weak D match, TRBD2 (6 bases). This sequence originates from a woman between 18 and 75 years old with a cervical HPV16 infection that either progressed to CIN3+ or cleared (not recorded which). The sample consisted of blood buffy coat. The CDR3 DNA, read in part, is TGCAGTGCTAGAGTGGGGGGAGGCTACAATGAG. This encodes CSARVGGGYNE. In full, the CDR3 reads CSARVGGGYNEQFF.